This T cell receptor beta chain stems from a study of blood T cell repertoires in COVID-19. Study information: Some COVID-19 samples were acute and others convalescent; all came from the United States, Italy and Spain. Sample material is recorded as cDNA or gDNA derived from T cells, B-cell-depleted T cells, or PBMCs.

This CDR3 contains 17 residues. V shed 5 bases, J shed 3 bases, and the junction held 10 bases outside the gene matches. Germline CDR1 is SGHNT and CDR2 is YENEEA. In assigning cohorts, the study relied on participant-reported clinical history. Two consecutive negative NP/OP PCR tests, clearance, or resolved symptoms defined Cohort 3 recovery. Profiling relied on immunoSEQ multiplex PCR, and the TCRdb table lists in-frame clones only, not all of them. The data contain 200,000 to 250,000 clones, over 75% of them singletons. The receptor was derived from a woman aged 55-70 years who had recovered from COVID-19. Sequencing was done on a sample of PBMCs or T cells enriched from blood (not recorded which). The chain recombines TRBV11-3 with TRBJ2-2; 9 nucleotides match TRBD2. The CDR3 sequence: CASSLYTSGPYTGELFF. The CDR3 nucleotides read TGTGCCAGCAGCCTGTATACTAGCGGGCCCTACACCGGGGAGCTGTTTTTT.